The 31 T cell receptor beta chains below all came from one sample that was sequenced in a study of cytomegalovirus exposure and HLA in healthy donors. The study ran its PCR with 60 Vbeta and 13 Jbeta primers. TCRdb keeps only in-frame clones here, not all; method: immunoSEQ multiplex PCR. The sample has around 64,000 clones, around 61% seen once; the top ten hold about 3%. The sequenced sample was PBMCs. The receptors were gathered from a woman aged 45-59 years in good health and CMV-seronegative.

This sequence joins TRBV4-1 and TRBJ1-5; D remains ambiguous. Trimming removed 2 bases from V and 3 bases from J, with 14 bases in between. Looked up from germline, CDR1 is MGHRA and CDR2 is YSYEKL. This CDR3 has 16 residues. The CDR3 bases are TGCGCCAGCAGCCAACGAACCGGACGGGACAATCAGCCCCAGCATTTT. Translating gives CASSQRTGRDNQPQHF.

The CDR3 sequence: CASSSPRGGGELFF. DNA of the CDR3: TGCGCCAGCAGCTCACCGAGGGGAGGCGGGGAGCTGTTTTTT. The chain carries TRBV5-1 and TRBJ2-2, with D tentatively TRBD2 (6 bases). V lost 3 bases and J 7 bases, leaving 13 bases between the germline ends. This CDR3 comprises 14 residues. Germline loops: CDR1 SGHRS, CDR2 YFSETQ.

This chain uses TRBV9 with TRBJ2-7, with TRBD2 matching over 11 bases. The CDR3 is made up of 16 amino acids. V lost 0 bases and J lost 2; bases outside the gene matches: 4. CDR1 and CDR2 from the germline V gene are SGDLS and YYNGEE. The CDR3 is CASSVASGRSPYEQYF. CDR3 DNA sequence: TGTGCCAGCAGCGTAGCTAGCGGGAGGTCCCCCTACGAGCAGTACTTC.

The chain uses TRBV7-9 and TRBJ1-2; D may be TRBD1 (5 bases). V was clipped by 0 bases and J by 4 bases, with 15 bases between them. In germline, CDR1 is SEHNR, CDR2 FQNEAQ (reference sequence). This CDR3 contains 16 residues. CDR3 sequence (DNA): TGTGCCAGCAGCTTAGCGGTAGGGGAGGCCTTCTATGGCTACACCTTC. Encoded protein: CASSLAVGEAFYGYTF. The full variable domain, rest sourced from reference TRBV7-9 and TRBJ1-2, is DTGVSQNPRHKITKRGQNVTFRCDPISEHNRLYWYRQTLGQGPEFLTYFQNEAQLEKSRLLSDRFSAERPKGSFSTLEIQRTEQGDSAMYLCASSLAVGEAFYGYTFGSGTRLTVV.

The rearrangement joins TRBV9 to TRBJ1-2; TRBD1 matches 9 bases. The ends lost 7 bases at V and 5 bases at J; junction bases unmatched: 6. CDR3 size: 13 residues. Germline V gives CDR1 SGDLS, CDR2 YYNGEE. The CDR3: CASGRGQGYGYTF. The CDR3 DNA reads TGTGCCAGCGGACGGGGACAGGGTTATGGCTACACCTTC. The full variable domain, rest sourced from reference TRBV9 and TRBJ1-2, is DSGVTQTPKHLITATGQRVTLRCSPRSGDLSVYWYQQSLDQGLQFLIQYYNGEERAKGNILERFSAQQFPDLHSELNLSSLELGDSALYFCASGRGQGYGYTFGSGTRLTVV.

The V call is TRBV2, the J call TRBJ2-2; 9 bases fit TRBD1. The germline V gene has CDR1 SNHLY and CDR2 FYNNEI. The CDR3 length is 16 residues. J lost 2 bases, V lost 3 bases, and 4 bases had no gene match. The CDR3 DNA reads TGTGCCAGCAGTGACAAGGGACAGGGCAACACCGGGGAGCTGTTTTTT. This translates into CASSDKGQGNTGELFF.

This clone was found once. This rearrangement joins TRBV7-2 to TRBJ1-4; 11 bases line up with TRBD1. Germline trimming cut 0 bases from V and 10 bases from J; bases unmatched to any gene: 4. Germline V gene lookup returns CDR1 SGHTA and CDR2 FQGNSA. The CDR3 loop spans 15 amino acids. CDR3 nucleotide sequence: TGTGCCAGCAGCTTAGCGGGACAGGGGGTGGGAAAACTGTTTTTT. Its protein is CASSLAGQGVGKLFF.

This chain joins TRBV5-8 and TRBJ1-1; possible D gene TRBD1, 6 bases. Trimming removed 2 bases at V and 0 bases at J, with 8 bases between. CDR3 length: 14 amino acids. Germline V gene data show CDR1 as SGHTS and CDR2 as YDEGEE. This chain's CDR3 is CASSFYRVNTEAFF. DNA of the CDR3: TGTGCCAGCAGCTTTTACAGGGTGAACACTGAAGCTTTCTTT.

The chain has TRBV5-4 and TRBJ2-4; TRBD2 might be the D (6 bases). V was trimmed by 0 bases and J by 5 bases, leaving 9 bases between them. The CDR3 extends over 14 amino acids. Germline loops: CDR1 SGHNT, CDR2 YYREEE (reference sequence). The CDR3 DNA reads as TGTGCCAGCAGCTTGGCCGGGACTGAAAACATTCAGTACTTC. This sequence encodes CASSLAGTENIQYF. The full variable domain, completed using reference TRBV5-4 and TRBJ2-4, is ETGVTQSPTHLIKTRGQQVTLRCSSQSGHNTVSWYQQALGQGPQFIFQYYREEENGRGNFPPRFSGLQFPNYSSELNVNALELDDSALYLCASSLAGTENIQYFGAGTRLSVL.

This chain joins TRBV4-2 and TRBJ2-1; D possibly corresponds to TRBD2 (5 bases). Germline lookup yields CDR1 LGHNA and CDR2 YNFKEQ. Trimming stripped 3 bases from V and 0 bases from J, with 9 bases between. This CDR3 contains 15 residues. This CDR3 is CASSQQRISYNEQFF. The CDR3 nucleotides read TGTGCCAGCAGCCAGCAGCGGATCTCCTACAATGAGCAGTTCTTC.

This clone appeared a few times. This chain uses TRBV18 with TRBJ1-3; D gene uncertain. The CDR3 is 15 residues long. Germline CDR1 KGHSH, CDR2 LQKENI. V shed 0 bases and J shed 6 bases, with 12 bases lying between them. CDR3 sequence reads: CASSPPPGFENTIYF. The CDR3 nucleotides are TGTGCCAGCTCACCACCCCCCGGGTTTGAAAACACCATATATTTT.

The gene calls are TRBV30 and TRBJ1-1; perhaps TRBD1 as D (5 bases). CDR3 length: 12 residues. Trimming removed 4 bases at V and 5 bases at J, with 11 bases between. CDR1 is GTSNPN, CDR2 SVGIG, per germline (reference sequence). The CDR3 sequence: CAWTQGPTEAFF. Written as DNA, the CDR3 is TGTGCCTGGACCCAGGGCCCAACTGAAGCTTTCTTT.

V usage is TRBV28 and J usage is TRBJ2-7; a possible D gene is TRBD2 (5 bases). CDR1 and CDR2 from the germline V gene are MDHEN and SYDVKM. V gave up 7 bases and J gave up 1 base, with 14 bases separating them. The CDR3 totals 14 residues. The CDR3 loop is CASTPSGGSYEQYF. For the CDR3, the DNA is TGTGCCAGCACTCCATCGGGCGGGTCCTACGAGCAGTACTTC.

CDR3 sequence: CASSITGTNYEQYF. The CDR3 DNA follows: TGTGCCAGCAGTATCACAGGAACCAACTACGAGCAGTACTTC. The rearrangement uses TRBV6-6 and TRBJ2-7; TRBD1 is a possible D gene (5 bases). Between the trimmed V and J ends, which lost 5 bases and 3 bases, there was a span of 14 bases. The CDR3 is made up of 14 amino acids. Germline CDR1 reads MNHNY; CDR2 reads SVGAGI (reference sequence).

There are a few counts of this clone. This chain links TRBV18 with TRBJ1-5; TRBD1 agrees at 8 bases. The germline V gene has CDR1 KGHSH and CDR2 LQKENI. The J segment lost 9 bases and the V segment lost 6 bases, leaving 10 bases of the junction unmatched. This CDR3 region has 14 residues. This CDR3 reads CASSVTTGGSPQHF. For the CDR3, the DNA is TGTGCCAGCTCGGTCACCACAGGGGGTTCGCCCCAGCATTTT.

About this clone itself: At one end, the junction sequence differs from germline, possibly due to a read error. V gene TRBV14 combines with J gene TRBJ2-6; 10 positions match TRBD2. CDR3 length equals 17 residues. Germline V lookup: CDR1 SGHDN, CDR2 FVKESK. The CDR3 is CASSRLAGGTGANVLTF. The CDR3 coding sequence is TGTGCCAGCAGCCGTTTAGCGGGAGGAACTGGGGCCAACGTCCTGACTTTT.

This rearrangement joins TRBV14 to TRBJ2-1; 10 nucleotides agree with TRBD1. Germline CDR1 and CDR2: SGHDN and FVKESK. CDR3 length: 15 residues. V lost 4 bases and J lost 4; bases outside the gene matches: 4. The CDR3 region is CASSPGTGAYNEQFF. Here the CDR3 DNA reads TGTGCCAGCAGCCCCGGGACAGGGGCATACAATGAGCAGTTCTTC.

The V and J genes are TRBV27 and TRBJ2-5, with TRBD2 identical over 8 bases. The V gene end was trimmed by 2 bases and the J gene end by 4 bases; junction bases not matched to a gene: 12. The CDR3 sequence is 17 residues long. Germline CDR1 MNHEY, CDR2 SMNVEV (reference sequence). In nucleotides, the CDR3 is TGTGCCAGCAGTTTAATTGGCGTAACGGGAGGGGGAGAGACCCAGTACTTC. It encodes CASSLIGVTGGGETQYF.

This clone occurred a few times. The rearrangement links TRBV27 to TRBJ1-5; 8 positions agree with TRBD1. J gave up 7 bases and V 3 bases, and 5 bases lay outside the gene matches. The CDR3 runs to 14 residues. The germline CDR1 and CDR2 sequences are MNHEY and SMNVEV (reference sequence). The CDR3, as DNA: TGTGCCAGCAGTTTGACAGGGGCTAGGCAGCCCCAGCATTTT. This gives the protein CASSLTGARQPQHF.

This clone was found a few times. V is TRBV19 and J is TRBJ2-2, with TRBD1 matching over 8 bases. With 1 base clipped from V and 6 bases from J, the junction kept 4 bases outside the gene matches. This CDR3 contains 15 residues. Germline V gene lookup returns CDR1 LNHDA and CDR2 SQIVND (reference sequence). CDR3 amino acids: CASSIGTGSSGELFF. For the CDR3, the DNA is TGTGCCAGTAGTATAGGGACAGGGAGCTCCGGGGAGCTGTTTTTT.

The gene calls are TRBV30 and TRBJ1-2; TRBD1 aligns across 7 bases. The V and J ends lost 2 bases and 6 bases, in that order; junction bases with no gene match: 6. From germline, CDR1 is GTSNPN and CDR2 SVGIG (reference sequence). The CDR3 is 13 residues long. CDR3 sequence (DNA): TGTGCCTGGAGTATTGGGGACAGTGATGGCTACACCTTC. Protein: CAWSIGDSDGYTF.

The CDR3 nucleotides read TGTGCCAGCAGCTTGAGCGGGAATTACAATGAGCAGTTCTTC. As protein: CASSLSGNYNEQFF. The V gene is TRBV7-2, the J gene TRBJ2-1, with 7 bases lining up with TRBD2. J was trimmed by 4 bases and V by 3 bases; bases with no gene match: 3. Germline CDR1 is SGHTA and CDR2 is FQGNSA. This CDR3 is built from 14 residues.

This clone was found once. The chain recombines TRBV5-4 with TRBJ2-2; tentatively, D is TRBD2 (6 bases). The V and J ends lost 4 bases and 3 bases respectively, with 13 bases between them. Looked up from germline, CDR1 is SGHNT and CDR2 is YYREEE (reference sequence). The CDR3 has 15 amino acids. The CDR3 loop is CASSPTSEDTGELFF. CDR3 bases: TGTGCCAGCAGCCCGACTAGTGAGGACACCGGGGAGCTGTTTTTT.

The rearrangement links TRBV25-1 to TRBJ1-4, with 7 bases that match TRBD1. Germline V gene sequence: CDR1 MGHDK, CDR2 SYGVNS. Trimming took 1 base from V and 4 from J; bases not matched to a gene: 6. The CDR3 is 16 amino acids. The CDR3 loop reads CASSELGGGRNEKLFF. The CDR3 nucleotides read TGTGCCAGCAGTGAATTAGGGGGCGGCCGTAATGAAAAACTGTTTTTT.

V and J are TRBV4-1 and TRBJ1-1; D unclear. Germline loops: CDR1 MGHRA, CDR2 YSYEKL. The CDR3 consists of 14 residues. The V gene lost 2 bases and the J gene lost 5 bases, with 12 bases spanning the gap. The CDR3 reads CASSQRSGRTEAFF. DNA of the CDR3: TGCGCCAGCAGCCAAAGGTCCGGGAGGACTGAAGCTTTCTTT.

This CDR3 is CASSWTGTPREEQYF. The CDR3 coding sequence is TGCGCCAGCAGCTGGACCGGGACTCCCCGGGAGGAGCAGTACTTC. The gene calls are TRBV5-1 and TRBJ2-7; tentatively, D is TRBD2 (6 bases). The CDR3 is 15 amino acids. Per germline, CDR1 SGHRS and CDR2 YFSETQ. The V gene lost 3 bases and the J gene lost 7 bases, with 20 bases spanning the gap.

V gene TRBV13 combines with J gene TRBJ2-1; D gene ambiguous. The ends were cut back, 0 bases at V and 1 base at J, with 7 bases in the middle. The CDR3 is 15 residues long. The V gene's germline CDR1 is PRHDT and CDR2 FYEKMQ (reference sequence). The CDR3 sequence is CASSLGMRSYNEQFF. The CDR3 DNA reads TGTGCCAGCAGCTTAGGGATGAGGTCCTACAATGAGCAGTTCTTC.

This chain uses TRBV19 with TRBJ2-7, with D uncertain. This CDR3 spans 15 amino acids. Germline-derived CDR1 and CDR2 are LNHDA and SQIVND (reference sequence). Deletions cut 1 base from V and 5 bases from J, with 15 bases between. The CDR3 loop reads CASSIGPFGLNEQYF. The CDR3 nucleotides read TGTGCCAGTAGTATAGGGCCGTTTGGGCTAAACGAGCAGTACTTC.

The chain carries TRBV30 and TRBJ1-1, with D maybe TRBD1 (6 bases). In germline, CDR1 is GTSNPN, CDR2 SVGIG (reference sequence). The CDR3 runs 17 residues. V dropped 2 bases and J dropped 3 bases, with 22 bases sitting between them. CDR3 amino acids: CAWSPNPTRGWDTEAFF. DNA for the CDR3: TGTGCCTGGAGTCCGAACCCTACCAGGGGATGGGACACTGAAGCTTTCTTT.

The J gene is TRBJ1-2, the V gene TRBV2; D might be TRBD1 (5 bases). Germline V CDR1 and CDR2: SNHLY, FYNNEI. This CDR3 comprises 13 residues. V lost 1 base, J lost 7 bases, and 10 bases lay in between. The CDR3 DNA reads TGTGCCAGCAGTGAAGAGACAGTCAGTGGCTACACCTTC. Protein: CASSEETVSGYTF.

This CDR3 is CASSILRQDTEAFF. DNA of the CDR3: TGTGCCAGTAGTATCCTCAGGCAAGACACTGAAGCTTTCTTT. The chain carries TRBV19 and TRBJ1-1; D is unresolved. This CDR3 has 14 residues. Germline V gene lookup returns CDR1 LNHDA and CDR2 SQIVND (reference sequence). Between the trimmed V and J ends, which lost 3 bases and 3 bases, there was a span of 11 bases.